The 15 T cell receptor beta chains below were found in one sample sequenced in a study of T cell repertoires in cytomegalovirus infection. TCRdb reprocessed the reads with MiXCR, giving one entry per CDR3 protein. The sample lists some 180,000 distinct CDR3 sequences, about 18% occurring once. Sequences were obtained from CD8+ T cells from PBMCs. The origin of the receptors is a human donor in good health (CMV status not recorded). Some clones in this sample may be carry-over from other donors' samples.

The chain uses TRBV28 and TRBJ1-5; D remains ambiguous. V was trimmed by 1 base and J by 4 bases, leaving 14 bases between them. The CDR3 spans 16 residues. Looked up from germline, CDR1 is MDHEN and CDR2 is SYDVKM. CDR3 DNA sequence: TGTGCCAGCAGTTTATTTGGCAGTTCATGGAATCAGCCCCAGCATTTT. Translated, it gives CASSLFGSSWNQPQHF.

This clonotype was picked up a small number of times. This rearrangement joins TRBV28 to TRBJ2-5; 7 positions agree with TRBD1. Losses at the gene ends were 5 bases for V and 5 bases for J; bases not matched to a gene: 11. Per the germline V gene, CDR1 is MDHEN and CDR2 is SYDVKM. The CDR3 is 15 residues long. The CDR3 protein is CASSTLTGLGETQYF. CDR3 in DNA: TGTGCCAGCAGTACCTTGACAGGGCTGGGGGAGACCCAGTACTTC.

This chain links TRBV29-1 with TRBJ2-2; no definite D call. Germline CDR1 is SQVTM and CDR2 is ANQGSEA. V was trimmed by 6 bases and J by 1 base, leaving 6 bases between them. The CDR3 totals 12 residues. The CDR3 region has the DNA TGCAGCGTCCCTGAGAACACCGGGGAGCTGTTTTTT. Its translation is CSVPENTGELFF.

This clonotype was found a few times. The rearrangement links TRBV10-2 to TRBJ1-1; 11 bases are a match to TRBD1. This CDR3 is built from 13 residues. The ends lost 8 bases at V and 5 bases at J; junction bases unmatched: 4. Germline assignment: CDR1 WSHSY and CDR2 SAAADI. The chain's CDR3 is CASGDRGWTEAFF. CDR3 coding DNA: TGCGCCAGCGGGGACAGGGGGTGGACTGAAGCTTTCTTT.

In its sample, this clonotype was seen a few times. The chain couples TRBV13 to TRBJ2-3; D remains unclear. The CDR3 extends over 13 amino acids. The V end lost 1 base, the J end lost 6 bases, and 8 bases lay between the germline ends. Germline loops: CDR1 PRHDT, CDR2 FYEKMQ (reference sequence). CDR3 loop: CASSLVSFDTQYF. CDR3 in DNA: TGTGCCAGCAGCTTAGTCTCTTTCGATACGCAGTATTTT. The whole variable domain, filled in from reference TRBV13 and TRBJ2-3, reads AAGVIQSPRHLIKEKRETATLKCYPIPRHDTVYWYQQGPGQDPQFLISFYEKMQSDKGSIPDRFSAQQFSDYHSELNMSSLELGDSALYFCASSLVSFDTQYFGPGTRLTVL.

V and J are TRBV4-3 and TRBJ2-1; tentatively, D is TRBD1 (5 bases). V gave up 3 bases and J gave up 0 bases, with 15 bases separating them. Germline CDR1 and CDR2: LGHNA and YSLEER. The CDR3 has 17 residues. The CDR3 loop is CASSQGYDRSSYNEQFF. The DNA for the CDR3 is TGCGCCAGCAGCCAGGGTTACGACAGAAGCTCCTACAATGAGCAGTTCTTC.

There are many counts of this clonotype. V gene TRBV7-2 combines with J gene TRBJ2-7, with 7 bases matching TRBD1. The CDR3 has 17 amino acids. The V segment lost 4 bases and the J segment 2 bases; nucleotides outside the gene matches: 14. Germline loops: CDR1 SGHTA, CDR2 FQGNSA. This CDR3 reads CASSSTDRHPRPYEQYF. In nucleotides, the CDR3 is TGTGCCAGCAGCTCTACGGACAGGCACCCTAGGCCCTACGAGCAGTACTTC.

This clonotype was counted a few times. CDR3 protein: CASSPTGGGSSYNEQFF. The CDR3 bases are TGTGCCAGCAGCCCTACTGGCGGGGGGAGCTCCTACAATGAGCAGTTCTTC. The J gene is TRBJ2-1, the V gene TRBV7-9, with 8 bases that match TRBD2. Trimming removed 5 bases from V and 0 bases from J; junction bases left unmatched: 9. This CDR3 contains 17 residues. Per the germline V gene, CDR1 is SEHNR and CDR2 is FQNEAQ (reference sequence). Full variable domain (outside the CDR3, taken from reference TRBV7-9 and TRBJ2-1): DTGVSQNPRHKITKRGQNVTFRCDPISEHNRLYWYRQTLGQGPEFLTYFQNEAQLEKSRLLSDRFSAERPKGSFSTLEIQRTEQGDSAMYLCASSPTGGGSSYNEQFFGPGTRLTVL.

The chain's CDR3 is CASSLMGDSNQPQHF. The CDR3 nucleotides are TGTGCCAGCAGCTTAATGGGGGATAGCAATCAGCCCCAGCATTTT. The chain is built from TRBV7-2 and TRBJ1-5, with D maybe TRBD1 (5 bases). Germline V gene lookup returns CDR1 SGHTA and CDR2 FQGNSA. Trimming pared 2 bases from V and 0 bases from J, leaving 8 bases between. The CDR3 has 15 amino acids.

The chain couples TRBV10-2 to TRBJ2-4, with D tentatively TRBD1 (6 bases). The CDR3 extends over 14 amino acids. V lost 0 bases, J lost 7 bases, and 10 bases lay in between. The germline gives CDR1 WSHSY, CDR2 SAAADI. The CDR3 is CASSESGAWNIQYF. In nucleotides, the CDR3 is TGCGCCAGCAGTGAGTCGGGGGCATGGAACATTCAGTACTTC.

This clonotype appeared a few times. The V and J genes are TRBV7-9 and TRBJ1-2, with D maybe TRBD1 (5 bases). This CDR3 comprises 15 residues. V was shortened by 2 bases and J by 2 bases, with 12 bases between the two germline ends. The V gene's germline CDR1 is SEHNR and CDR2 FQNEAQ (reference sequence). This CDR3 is CASSLIMGGNYGYTF. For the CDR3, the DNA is TGTGCCAGCAGCTTAATTATGGGGGGAAACTATGGCTACACCTTC.

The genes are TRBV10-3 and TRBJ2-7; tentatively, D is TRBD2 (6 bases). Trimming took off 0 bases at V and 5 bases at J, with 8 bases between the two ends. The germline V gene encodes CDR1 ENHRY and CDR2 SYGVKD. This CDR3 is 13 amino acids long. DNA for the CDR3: TGTGCCATCAGTGAGTCAACGGGAGACGAGCAGTACTTC. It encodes CAISESTGDEQYF.

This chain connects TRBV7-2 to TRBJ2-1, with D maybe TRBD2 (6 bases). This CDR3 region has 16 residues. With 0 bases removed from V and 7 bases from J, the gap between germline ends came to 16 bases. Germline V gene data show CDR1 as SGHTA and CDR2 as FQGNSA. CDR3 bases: TGTGCCAGCAGCTTAGCGGTCGCGGGGAGCCGTAATGAGCAGTTCTTC. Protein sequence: CASSLAVAGSRNEQFF.

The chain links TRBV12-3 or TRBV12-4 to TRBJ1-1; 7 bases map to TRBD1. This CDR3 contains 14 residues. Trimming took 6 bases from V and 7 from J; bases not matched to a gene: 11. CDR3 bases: TGTGCCAGCAGGCTCAAGGGGGCTATTAGTGAAGCTTTCTTT. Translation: CASRLKGAISEAFF.

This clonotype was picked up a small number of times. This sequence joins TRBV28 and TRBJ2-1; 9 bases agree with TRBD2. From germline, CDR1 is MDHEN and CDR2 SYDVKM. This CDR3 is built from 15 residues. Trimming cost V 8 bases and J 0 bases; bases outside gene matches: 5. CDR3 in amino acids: CASPPAGGSYNEQFF. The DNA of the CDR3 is TGTGCCAGCCCCCCAGCGGGGGGCTCCTACAATGAGCAGTTCTTC.